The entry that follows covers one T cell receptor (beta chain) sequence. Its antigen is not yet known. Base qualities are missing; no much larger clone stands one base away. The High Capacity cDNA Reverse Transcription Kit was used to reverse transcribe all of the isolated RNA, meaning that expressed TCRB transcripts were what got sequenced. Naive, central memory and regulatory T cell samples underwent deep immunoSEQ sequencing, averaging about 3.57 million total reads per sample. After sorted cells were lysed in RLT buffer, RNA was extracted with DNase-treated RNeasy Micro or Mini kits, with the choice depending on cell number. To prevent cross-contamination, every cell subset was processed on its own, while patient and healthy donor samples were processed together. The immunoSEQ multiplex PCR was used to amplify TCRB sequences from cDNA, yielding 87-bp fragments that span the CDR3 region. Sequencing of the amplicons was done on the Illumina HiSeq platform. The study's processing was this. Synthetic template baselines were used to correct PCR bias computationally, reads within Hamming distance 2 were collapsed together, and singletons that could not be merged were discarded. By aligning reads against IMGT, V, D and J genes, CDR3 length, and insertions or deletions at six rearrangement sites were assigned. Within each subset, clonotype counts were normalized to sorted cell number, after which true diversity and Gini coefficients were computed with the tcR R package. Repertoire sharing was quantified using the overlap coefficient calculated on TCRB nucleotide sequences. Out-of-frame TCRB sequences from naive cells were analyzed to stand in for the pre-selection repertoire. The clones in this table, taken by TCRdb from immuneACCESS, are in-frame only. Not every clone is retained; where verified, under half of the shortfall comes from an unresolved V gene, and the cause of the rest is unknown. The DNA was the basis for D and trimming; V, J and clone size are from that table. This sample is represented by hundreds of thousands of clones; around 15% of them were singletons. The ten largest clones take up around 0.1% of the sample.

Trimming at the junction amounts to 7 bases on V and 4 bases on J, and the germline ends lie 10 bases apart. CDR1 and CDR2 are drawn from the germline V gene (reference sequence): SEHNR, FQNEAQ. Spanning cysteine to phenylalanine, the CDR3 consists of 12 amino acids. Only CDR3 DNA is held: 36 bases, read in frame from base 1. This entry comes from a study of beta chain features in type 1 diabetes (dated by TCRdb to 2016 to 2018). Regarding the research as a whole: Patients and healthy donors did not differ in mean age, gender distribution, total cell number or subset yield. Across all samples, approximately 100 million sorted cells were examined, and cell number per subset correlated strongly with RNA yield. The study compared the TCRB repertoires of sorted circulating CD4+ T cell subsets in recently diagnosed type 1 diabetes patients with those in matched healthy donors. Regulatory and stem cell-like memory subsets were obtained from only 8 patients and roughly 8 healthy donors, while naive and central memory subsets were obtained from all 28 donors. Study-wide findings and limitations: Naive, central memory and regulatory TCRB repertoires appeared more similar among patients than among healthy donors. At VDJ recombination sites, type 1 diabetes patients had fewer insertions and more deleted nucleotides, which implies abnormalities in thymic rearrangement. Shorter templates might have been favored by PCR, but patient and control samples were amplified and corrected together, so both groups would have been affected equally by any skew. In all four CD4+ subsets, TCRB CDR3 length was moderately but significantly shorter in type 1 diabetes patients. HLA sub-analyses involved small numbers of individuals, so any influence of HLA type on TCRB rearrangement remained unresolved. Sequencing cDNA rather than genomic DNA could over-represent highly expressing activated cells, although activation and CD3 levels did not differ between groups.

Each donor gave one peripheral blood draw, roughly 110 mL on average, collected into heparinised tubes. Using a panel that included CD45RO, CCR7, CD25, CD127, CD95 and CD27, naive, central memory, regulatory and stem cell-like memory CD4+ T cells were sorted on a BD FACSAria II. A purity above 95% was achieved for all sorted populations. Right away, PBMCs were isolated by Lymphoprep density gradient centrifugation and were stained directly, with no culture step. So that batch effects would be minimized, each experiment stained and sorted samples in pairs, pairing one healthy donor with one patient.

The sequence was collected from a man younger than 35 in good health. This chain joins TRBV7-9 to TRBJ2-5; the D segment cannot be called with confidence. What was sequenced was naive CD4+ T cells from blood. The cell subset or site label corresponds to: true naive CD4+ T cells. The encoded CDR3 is CASTLNSETQYF. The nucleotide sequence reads TGTGCCAGCACCCTAAATTCAGAGACCCAGTACTTC. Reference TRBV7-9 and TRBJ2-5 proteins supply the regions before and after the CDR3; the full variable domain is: DTGVSQNPRHKITKRGQNVTFRCDPISEHNRLYWYRQTLGQGPEFLTYFQNEAQLEKSRLLSDRFSAERPKGSFSTLEIQRTEQGDSAMYLCASTLNSETQYFGPGTRLLVL.